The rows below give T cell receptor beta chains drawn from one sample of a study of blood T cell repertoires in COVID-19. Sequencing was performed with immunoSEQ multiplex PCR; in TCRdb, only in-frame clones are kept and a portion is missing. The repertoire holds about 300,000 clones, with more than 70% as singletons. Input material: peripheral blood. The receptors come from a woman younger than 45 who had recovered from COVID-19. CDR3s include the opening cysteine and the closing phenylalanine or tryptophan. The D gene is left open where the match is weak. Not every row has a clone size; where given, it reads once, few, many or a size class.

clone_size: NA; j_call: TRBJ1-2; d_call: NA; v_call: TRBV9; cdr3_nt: TGTGCCAGCAGCCCCCGACCACAGGGAAGAAATGGCTACACCTTC; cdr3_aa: CASSPRPQGRNGYTF
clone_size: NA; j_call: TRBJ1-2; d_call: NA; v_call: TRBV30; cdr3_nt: TGTGCCTGGAGGGCCCTTACAGGGCTCGGCTACACCTTC; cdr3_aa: CAWRALTGLGYTF
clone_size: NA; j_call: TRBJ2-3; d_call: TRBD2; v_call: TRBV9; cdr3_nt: TGTGCCAGCAGCCACACTAGCGGGGGAGACGCCTTTACGCAGTATTTT; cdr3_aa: CASSHTSGGDAFTQYF
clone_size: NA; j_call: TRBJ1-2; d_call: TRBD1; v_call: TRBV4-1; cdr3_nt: TGCGCCAGCAGCCAAACGACAGGGGCTTACTATGGCTACACCTTC; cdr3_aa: CASSQTTGAYYGYTF
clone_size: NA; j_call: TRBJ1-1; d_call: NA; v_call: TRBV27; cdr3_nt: TGTGCCAGCAGTCGGGGACTAGCTATTGAAGCTTTCTTT; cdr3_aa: CASSRGLAIEAFF
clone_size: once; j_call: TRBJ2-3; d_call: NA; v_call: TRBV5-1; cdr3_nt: TGCGCCAGCAGCTTGGCCACTGCCACAGATACGCAGTATTTT; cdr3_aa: CASSLATATDTQYF
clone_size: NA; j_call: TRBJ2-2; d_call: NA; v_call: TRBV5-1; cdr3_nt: TGCGCCAGCAGCCCGGGCCCGCGGGGGCCGAACACCGGGGAGCTGTTTTTT; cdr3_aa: CASSPGPRGPNTGELFF
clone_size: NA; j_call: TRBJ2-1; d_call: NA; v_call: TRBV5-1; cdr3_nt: TGCGCCAGCAGTCCACTAAATTACAATGAGCAGTTCTTC; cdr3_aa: CASSPLNYNEQFF
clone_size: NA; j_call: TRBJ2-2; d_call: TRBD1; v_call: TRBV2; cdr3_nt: TGTGCCAGCAGTGAACAAGGGGGCCGAAACACCGGGGAGCTGTTTTTT; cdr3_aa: CASSEQGGRNTGELFF
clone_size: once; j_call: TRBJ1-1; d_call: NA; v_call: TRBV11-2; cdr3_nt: TGTGCCAGCAGCTTAGCGGTCAGACTCGGGGGGAACACTGAAGCTTTCTTT; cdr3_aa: CASSLAVRLGGNTEAFF
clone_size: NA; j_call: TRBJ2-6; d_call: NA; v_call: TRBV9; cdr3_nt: TGTGCCAGCAGCGTAGGCGGGGGGGCCAACGTCCTGACTTTC; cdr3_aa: CASSVGGGANVLTF
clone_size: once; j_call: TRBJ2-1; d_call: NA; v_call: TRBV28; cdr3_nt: TGTGCCAGCAGCCATCCCCGGGAGTTGGTAGGTGGGAATGAGCAGTTCTTC; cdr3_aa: CASSHPRELVGGNEQFF
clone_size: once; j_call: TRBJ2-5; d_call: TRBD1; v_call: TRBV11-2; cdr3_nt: TGTGCCAGCAGATCATACAGGGGCTCCTATCAGACCCAGTACTTC; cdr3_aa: CASRSYRGSYQTQYF
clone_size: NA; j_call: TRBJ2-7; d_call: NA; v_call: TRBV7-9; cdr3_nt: TGTGCCAGCACGCAGGGATTTGGGTCCTACGAGCAGTACTTC; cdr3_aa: CASTQGFGSYEQYF
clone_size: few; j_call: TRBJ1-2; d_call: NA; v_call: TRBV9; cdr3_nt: TGTGCCAGCAGCCCTGCCCCATACTTTGGAGGAGGCTACACCTTC; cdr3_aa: CASSPAPYFGGGYTF
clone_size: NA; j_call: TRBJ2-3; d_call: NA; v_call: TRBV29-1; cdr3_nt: TGCAGCGTCCCAGGACTTCCCAGCACAGATACGCAGTATTTT; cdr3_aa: CSVPGLPSTDTQYF
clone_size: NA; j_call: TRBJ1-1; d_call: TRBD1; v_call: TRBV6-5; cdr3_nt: TGTGCCAGCAGGCGGGACAGCCCTAACACTGAAGCTTTCTTT; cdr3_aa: CASRRDSPNTEAFF
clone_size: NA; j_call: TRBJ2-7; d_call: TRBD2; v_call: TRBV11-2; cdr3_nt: TGTGCCAGCAGCTCCCTTCGGCTAGCGGGGCAAGAGCAGTACTTC; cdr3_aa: CASSSLRLAGQEQYF
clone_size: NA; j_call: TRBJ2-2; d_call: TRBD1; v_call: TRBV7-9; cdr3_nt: TGTGCCGCAGGCTTAGGACAGGGTGACGGCTCCGGGGAGCTGTTTTTT; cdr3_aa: CAAGLGQGDGSGELFF
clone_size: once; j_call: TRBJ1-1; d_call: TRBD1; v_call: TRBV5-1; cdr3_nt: TGCGCCAGCAGCTTGACCGGGACAGGGACCTTAGACACTGAAGCTTTCTTT; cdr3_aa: CASSLTGTGTLDTEAFF